These T cell receptor beta chains were read from a single sample in a study of blood T cell repertoires in COVID-19. Here immunoSEQ multiplex PCR was the method, and the copy in TCRdb shows in-frame clones only, minus some. The sample yields a few hundred thousand clones, almost 85% seen once. Material: peripheral blood. Receptor source: a man aged 50 to 60 with active or convalescent COVID-19. Both conserved end residues are part of each CDR3. The order of the fields is J gene, D gene, V gene, clone size, CDR3 DNA, CDR3 protein. A D gene is named only where the DNA matches it firmly. Clone sizes are given selectively: once, few, many, or a class where the clone is expanded.

TRBJ2-2 | TRBD2 | TRBV28 | . | TGTGCCAGCATCGTGCGGGGGGCGGCAACCGGGGAGCTGTTTTTT | CASIVRGAATGELFF
TRBJ2-7 | . | TRBV5-7 | . | TGTGCCAGCAGCCCCTACTACGAGCAGTACTTC | CASSPYYEQYF
TRBJ2-3 | TRBD2 | TRBV7-3 | once | TGTGCCAGCAGCGCGGGAGGCGCCCTCACAGATACGCAGTATTTT | CASSAGGALTDTQYF
TRBJ1-3 | . | TRBV14 | . | TGTGCCAGCAGCCAAGTCGCAGGGCAAAACACCATATATTTT | CASSQVAGQNTIYF
TRBJ1-2 | TRBD1 | TRBV6-5 | . | TGTGCCAGCAGCGTTTCGGGACAGAACTATGGCTACACCTTC | CASSVSGQNYGYTF
TRBJ1-5 | . | TRBV7-2 | . | TGTGCCAGCAGCCAGAGACGGGGGGATCAGCCCCAGCATTTT | CASSQRRGDQPQHF
TRBJ1-5 | TRBD1 | TRBV5-1 | . | TGCGCCAGCAGCTCTAGCCCAGGGGGCCGGCCCCAGCATTTT | CASSSSPGGRPQHF
TRBJ2-7 | . | TRBV5-1 | . | TGCGCCAGCAGCTTGCGACTGTCATACGAGCAGTACTTC | CASSLRLSYEQYF
TRBJ1-5 | TRBD1 | TRBV7-9 | . | TGTGCCAGCAGCTCACAGGGGTGGATTAGCAATCAGCCCCAGCATTTT | CASSSQGWISNQPQHF
TRBJ2-5 | TRBD2 | TRBV6-2/TRBV6-3 | . | TGTGCCAGCAGCGCTATTGGGACTAGCAGACAAGAGACCCAGTACTTC | CASSAIGTSRQETQYF
TRBJ2-7 | . | TRBV29-1 | . | TGCAGCGTTGCGCGGGCCTACGAGCAGTACTTC | CSVARAYEQYF
TRBJ2-1 | TRBD2 | TRBV24-1 | . | TGTGCCACCTCCCCCGGGCGGGAGGTCGGGCATGAGCAGTTCTTC | CATSPGREVGHEQFF
TRBJ2-4 | TRBD2 | TRBV2 | . | TGTGCCAGCAGTGGGGCTAGCGGGAGGGCCTTATTAGCCAAAAACATTCAGTACTTC | CASSGASGRALLAKNIQYF
TRBJ2-2 | . | TRBV3-1/TRBV3-2 | . | TGTGCCAGCAGCCAAGATCTCCTTCGGGAGCTGTTTTTT | CASSQDLLRELFF
TRBJ2-2 | TRBD1 | TRBV3-1/TRBV3-2 | . | TGTGCCAGCAGAGACAGGGGAACCGGGGAGCTGTTTTTT | CASRDRGTGELFF
TRBJ2-7 | TRBD2 | TRBV7-8 | . | TGTGCCAGCAGCTTAGGGCGGGCGGGACTAGATAGGGGCTACGAGCAGTACTTC | CASSLGRAGLDRGYEQYF
TRBJ2-7 | . | TRBV7-8 | . | TGTGCCAGCAGCTTAGACAGCGGGTCTCCGTACGAGCAGTACTTC | CASSLDSGSPYEQYF
TRBJ2-7 | . | TRBV7-8 | . | TGTGCCAGCAGCTTTTCCACTGAGCAGTACTTC | CASSFSTEQYF
TRBJ2-7 | . | TRBV14 | . | TGTGCCAGCAGCCAAGGGCTAGCACCTCGGCCGGACGAGCAGTACTTC | CASSQGLAPRPDEQYF
TRBJ1-4 | . | TRBV29-1 | . | TGCAGCGTTGAAGGAGGGACAACTAATGAAAAACTGTTTTTT | CSVEGGTTNEKLFF
TRBJ2-7 | . | TRBV7-2 | . | TGTGCCAGCAGCTTAGACGCGGCGGCCGACTACGAGCAGTACTTC | CASSLDAAADYEQYF
TRBJ2-4 | TRBD2 | TRBV6-5 | once | TGTGCCAGCAGCCCCGAGGCGGGGGGCGAGCGGAGTCGGTACTTC | CASSPEAGGERSRYF
TRBJ2-7 | TRBD2 | TRBV6-5 | . | TGTGCCAGCAGTTACAGGTCTAGCGGGACTTATGAGCAGTACTTC | CASSYRSSGTYEQYF
TRBJ2-1 | . | TRBV4-2 | . | TGTGCCAGCAGCCAAATCCAGGGTGGCCGCAATGAGCAGTTCTTC | CASSQIQGGRNEQFF
TRBJ2-3 | . | TRBV5-6 | . | TGTGCCAGCAGCCCATGGACAGTACTCACAGATACGCAGTATTTT | CASSPWTVLTDTQYF
TRBJ1-2 | TRBD1 | TRBV3-1/TRBV3-2 | once | TGTGCCAGCAGCTCGGGACAGGGGAATAGTGGCTACACCTTC | CASSSGQGNSGYTF
TRBJ2-2 | . | TRBV11-3 | . | TGTGCCAGCAGCTTCGACTATATCTCCGGGGAGCTGTTTTTT | CASSFDYISGELFF
TRBJ1-5 | . | TRBV19 | . | TGTGCCAGTAGTAACAGGCGGGAGGGGGGTCAGCCCCAGCATTTT | CASSNRREGGQPQHF
TRBJ2-3 | TRBD1 | TRBV2 | . | TGTGCCAGCACTCTGGACAGGGGGAACACAGATACGCAGTATTTT | CASTLDRGNTDTQYF
TRBJ2-7 | . | TRBV5-1 | few | TGCGCCAGCAGCTTGTTGTCTAGCAGGGGCGACGAGCAGTACTTC | CASSLLSSRGDEQYF
TRBJ1-5 | . | TRBV5-3 | . | TGTGTCAGAAAGCAGGGGCCTCCGAGGCAGCCCCAGCATTTT | CVRKQGPPRQPQHF
TRBJ2-7 | . | TRBV28 | . | TGTGCCAGCAGTTCCATACTACCTGAGCAGTACTTC | CASSSILPEQYF
TRBJ2-7 | . | TRBV4-1 | . | TGCGCCAGCAGCCAAGATCCCGGGTCCTACGAGCAGTACTTC | CASSQDPGSYEQYF
TRBJ2-6 | TRBD1 | TRBV10-3 | . | TGTGCCATCAGGGGGGGACAGGCACTATCCTCTGGGGCCAACGTCCTGACTTTC | CAIRGGQALSSGANVLTF
TRBJ2-7 | . | TRBV11-2 | . | TGTGCCAGCAGCTTAGGTAAATATCAGGCCTACGAGCAGTACTTC | CASSLGKYQAYEQYF
TRBJ1-5 | . | TRBV27 | few | TGTGCCAGCAGTCCTCGTAGGGGAACTGGCAATCAGCCCCAGCATTTT | CASSPRRGTGNQPQHF
TRBJ2-7 | TRBD2 | TRBV3-1/TRBV3-2 | . | TGTGCCAGCAGCCTCGGACTAGCGGGTGCCTACGAGCAGTACTTC | CASSLGLAGAYEQYF
TRBJ2-4 | TRBD2 | TRBV5-4 | . | TGTGCCAGCAGTCGGGGGATAGGGACTAGCGCGACCAAAAACATTCAGTACTTC | CASSRGIGTSATKNIQYF
TRBJ1-5 | TRBD1 | TRBV20-1 | . | TGCAGTGCTAGTCCCGCTGTTGTCGGACAGGGAAGAGAGCAGCCCCAGCATTTT | CSASPAVVGQGREQPQHF
TRBJ2-5 | . | TRBV30 | . | TGTGCCTGGGAAGGAGGGAAACAAGAGACCCAGTACTTC | CAWEGGKQETQYF
TRBJ2-7 | TRBD2 | TRBV28 | . | TGTGCCAGCAGTACCCAGCGGGGTCAAGCTATTTACGAGCAGTACTTC | CASSTQRGQAIYEQYF